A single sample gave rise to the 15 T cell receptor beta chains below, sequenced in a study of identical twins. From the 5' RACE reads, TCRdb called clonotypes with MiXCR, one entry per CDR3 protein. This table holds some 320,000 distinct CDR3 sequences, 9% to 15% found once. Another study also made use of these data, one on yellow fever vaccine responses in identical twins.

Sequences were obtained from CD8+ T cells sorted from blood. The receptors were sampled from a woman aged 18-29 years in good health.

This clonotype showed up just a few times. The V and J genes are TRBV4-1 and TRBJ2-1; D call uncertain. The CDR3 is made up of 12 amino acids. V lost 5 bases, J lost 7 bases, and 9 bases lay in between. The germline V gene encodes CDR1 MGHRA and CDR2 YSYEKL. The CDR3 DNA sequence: TGCGCCAGCAGCGAACTGCGGAATGAGCAGTTCTTC. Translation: CASSELRNEQFF.

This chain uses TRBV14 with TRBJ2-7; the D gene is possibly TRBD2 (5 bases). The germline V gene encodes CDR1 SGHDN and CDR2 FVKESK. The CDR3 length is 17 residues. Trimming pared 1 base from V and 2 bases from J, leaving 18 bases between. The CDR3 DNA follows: TGTGCCAGCAGCCAAGGGTATTCGTGGGAGCCTCCCTACGAGCAGTACTTC. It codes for CASSQGYSWEPPYEQYF.

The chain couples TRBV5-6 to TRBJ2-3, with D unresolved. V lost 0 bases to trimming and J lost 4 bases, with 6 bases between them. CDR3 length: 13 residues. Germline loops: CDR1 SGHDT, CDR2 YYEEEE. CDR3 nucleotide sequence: TGTGCCAGCAGCTTGGGATTCGCAGATACGCAGTATTTT. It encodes CASSLGFADTQYF.

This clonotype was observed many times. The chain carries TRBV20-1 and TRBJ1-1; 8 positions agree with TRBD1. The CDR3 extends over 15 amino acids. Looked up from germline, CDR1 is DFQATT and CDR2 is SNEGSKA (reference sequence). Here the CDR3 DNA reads TGCAGGGTTGATGATCCGGGACAGGAGAACACTGAAGCTTTCTTT. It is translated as CRVDDPGQENTEAFF.

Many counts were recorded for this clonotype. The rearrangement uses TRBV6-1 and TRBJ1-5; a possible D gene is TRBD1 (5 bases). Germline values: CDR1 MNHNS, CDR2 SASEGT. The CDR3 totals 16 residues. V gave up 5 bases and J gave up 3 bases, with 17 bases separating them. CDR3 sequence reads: CASSPQRDGANQPQHF. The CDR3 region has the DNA TGTGCCAGCAGTCCCCAAAGGGATGGGGCCAATCAGCCCCAGCATTTT.

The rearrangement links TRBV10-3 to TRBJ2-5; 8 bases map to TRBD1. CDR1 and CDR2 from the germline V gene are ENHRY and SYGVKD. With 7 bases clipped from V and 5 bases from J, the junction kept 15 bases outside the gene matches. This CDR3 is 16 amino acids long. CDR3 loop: CAITEGMAGGLETQYF. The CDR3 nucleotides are TGTGCCATCACCGAAGGAATGGCAGGGGGCCTGGAGACCCAGTACTTC.

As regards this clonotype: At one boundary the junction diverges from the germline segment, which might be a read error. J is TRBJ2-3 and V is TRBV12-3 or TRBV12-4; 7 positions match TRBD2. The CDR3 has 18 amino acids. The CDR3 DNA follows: TGTACCAGCAGTTTAGCCGCGGGAGATTACCTAGGCCGAGATACGCAGTATTTT. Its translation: CTSSLAAGDYLGRDTQYF.

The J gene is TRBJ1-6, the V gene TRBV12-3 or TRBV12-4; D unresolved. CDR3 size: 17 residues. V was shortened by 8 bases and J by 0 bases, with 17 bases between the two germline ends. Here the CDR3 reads CASSWSQVSSYNSPLHF. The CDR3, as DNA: TGTGCCAGCTCCTGGAGCCAGGTTAGCTCCTATAATTCACCCCTCCACTTT.

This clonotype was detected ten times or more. The CDR3 reads CASKGPGTAPGELFF. The CDR3 bases are TGTGCCAGCAAGGGGCCGGGGACAGCGCCCGGGGAGCTGTTTTTT. V gene TRBV2 combines with J gene TRBJ2-2, with 7 nucleotides matching TRBD1. The CDR3 is 15 amino acids. V dropped 7 bases and J dropped 6; count of bases not matched to a gene: 11. Germline loops: CDR1 SNHLY, CDR2 FYNNEI.

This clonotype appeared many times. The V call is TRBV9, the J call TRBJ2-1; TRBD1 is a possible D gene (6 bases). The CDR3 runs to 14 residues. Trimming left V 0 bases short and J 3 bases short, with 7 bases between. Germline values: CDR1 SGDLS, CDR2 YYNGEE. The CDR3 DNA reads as TGTGCCAGCAGCGTAGTGGACAGCTACAATGAGCAGTTCTTC. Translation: CASSVVDSYNEQFF.

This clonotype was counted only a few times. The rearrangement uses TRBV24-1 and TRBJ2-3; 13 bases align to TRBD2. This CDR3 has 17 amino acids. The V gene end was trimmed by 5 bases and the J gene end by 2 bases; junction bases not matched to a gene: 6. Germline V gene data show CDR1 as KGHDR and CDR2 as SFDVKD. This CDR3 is CATSVPGTSGTTDTQYF. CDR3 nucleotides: TGTGCCACCAGTGTACCGGGGACTAGCGGGACCACAGATACGCAGTATTTT.

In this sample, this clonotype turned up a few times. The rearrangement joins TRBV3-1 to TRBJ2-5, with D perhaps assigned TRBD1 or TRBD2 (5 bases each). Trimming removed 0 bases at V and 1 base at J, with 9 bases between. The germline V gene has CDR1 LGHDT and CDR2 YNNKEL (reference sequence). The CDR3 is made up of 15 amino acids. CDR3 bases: TGTGCCAGCAGCCAAGATAGAGGGGTCCAAGAGACCCAGTACTTC. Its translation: CASSQDRGVQETQYF.

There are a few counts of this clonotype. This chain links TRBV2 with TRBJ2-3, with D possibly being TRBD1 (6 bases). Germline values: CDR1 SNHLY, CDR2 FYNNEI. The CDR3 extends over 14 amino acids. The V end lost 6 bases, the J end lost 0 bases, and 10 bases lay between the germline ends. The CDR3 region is CASRTGPSTDTQYF. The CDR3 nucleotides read TGTGCCAGCAGGACAGGACCTAGCACAGATACGCAGTATTTT.

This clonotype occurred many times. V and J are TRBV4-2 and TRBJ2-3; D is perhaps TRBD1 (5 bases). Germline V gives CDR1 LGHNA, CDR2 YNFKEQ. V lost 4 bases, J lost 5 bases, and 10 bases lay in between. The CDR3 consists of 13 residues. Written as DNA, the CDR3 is TGTGCCAGCAGCCCAGCTAGGGGAGATACGCAGTATTTT. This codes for CASSPARGDTQYF.

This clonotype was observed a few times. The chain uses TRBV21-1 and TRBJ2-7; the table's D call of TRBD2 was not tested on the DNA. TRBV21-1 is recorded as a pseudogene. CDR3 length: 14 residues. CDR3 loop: CASSNKGLPYEQYF. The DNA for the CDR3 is TGTGCCAGCAGCAACAAGGGCCTCCCCTACGAGCAGTACTTC.